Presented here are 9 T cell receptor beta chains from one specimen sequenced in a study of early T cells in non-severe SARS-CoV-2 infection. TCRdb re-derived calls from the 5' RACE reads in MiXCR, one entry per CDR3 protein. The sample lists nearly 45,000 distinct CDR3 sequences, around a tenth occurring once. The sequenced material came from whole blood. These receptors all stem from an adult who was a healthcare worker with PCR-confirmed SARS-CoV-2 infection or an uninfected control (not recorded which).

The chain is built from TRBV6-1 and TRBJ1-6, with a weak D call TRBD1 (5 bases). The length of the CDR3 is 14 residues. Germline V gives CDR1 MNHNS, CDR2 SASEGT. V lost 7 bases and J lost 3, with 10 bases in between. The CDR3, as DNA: TGTGCCAGCAATATGGACATCTATAATTCACCCCTCCACTTT. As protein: CASNMDIYNSPLHF.

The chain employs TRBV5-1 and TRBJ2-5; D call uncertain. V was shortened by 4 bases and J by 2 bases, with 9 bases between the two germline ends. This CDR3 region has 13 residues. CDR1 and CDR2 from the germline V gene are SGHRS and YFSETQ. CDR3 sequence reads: CASSNPRQETQYF. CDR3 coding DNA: TGCGCCAGCAGCAATCCCCGGCAAGAGACCCAGTACTTC. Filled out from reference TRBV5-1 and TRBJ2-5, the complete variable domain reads KAGVTQTPRYLIKTRGQQVTLSCSPISGHRSVSWYQQTPGQGLQFLFEYFSETQRNKGNFPGRFSGRQFSNSRSEMNVSTLELGDSALYLCASSNPRQETQYFGPGTRLLVL.

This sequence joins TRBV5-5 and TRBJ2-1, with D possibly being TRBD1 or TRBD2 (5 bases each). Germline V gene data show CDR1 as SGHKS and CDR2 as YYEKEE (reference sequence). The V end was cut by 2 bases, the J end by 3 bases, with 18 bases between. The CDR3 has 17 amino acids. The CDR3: CASSFSVSGQGYNEQFF. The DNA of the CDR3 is TGTGCCAGCAGCTTCTCAGTCTCGGGGCAGGGCTACAATGAGCAGTTCTTC.

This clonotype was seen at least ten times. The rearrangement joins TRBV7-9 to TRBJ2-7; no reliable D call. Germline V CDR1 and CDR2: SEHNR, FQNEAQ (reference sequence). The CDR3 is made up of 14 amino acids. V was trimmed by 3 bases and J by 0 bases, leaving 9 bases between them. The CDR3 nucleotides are TGTGCCAGCAGCTTTCCCAAGAGCTCCTACGAGCAGTACTTC. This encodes CASSFPKSSYEQYF.

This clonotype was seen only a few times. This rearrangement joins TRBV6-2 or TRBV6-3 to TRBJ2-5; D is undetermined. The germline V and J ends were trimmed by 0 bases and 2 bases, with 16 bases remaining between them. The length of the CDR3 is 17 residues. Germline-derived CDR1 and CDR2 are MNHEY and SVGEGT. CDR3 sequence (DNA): TGTGCCAGCAGTTACTCGAGGAGAGGCAACAAGCAAGAGACCCAGTACTTC. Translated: CASSYSRRGNKQETQYF.

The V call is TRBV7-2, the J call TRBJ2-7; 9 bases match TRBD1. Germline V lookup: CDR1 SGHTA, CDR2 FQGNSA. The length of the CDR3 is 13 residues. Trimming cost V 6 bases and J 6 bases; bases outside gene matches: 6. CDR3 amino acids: CASRVMTGGEQYF. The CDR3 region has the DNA TGTGCCAGCAGAGTCATGACAGGGGGCGAGCAGTACTTC.

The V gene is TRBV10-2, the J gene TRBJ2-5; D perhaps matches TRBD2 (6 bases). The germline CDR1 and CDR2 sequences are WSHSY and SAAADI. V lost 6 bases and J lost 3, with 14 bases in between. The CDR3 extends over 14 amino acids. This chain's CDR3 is CASSPIGGKETQYF. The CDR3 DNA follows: TGCGCCAGCAGCCCCATCGGGGGAAAAGAGACCCAGTACTTC.

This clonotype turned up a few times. The CDR3 nucleotides read TGTGCCAGCAGCTCGGGACTAGCGGGAGCAGATACGCAGTATTTT. Residues: CASSSGLAGADTQYF. The chain links TRBV7-2 to TRBJ2-3, with TRBD2 matching over 14 bases. Losses at the gene ends were 4 bases for V and 4 bases for J; bases not matched to a gene: 1. Germline assignment: CDR1 SGHTA and CDR2 FQGNSA. This CDR3 contains 15 residues.

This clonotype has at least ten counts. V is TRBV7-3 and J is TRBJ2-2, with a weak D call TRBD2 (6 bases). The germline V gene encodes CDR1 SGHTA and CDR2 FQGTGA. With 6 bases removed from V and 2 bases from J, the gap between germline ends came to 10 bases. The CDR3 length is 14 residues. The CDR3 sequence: CASRRDSNTGELFF. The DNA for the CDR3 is TGTGCCAGCAGAAGGGACTCAAACACCGGGGAGCTGTTTTTT.